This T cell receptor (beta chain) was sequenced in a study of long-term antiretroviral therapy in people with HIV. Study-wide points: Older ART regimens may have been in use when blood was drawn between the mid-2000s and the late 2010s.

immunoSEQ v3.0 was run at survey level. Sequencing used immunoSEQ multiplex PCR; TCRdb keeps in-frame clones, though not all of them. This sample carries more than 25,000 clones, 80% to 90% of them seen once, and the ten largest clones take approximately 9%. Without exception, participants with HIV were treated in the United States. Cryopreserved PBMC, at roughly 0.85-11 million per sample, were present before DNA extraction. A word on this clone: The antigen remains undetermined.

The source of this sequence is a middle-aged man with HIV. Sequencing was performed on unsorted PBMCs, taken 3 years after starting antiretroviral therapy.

Here the CDR3 reads CAINQLAGTTDTQYF. In DNA form, the CDR3 reads TGTGCCATCAATCAACTAGCGGGGACCACAGATACGCAGTATTTT. This chain joins TRBV10-3 and TRBJ2-3; TRBD2 aligns across 10 bases. With V trimmed by 7 bases and J by 2 bases, 6 bases remained unmatched. Germline CDR1 ENHRY, CDR2 SYGVKD. The CDR3 contains 15 residues.